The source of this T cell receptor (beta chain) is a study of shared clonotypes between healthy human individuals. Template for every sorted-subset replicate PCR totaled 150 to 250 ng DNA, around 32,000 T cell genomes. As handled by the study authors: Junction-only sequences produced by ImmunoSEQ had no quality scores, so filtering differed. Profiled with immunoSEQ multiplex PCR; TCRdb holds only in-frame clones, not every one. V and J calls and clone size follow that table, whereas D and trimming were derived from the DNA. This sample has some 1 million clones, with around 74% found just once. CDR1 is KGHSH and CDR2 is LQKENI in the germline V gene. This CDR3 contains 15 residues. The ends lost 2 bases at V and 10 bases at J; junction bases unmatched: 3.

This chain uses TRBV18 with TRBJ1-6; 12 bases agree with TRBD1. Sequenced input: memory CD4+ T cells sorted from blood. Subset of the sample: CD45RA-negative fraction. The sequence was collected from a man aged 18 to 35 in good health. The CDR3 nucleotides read TGTGCCAGCTCACCATGGGACAGGGGGCAATCACCCCTCCACTTT. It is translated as CASSPWDRGQSPLHF.